Reported below is one TCR beta chain. Its target is unknown. The data belong to a study of naive and memory T cell subsets. Study results and limitations: Especially in CD8 cells, naive repertoires contained a few larger clonotypes, possibly CD45RA-re-expressing memory cells.

Both TRBC1 and TRBC2 were covered by a beta constant-region primer of two equimolar oligonucleotides. The ligated cDNA underwent four PCR rounds using SP2 and nested alpha and beta constant-region primers. TCRdb processed the UMI-ligation and nested PCR reads anew with MiXCR; each CDR3 protein has one entry. The sample includes roughly 100,000 distinct CDR3 sequences, approximately 14% seen only once; the top ten take around 2.8%. The length of the CDR3 is 14 residues. V shed 4 bases, J shed 5 bases, and the junction held 7 bases outside the gene matches. In germline, CDR1 is LGHDT, CDR2 YNNKEL (reference sequence).

This chain joins TRBV3-1 and TRBJ2-5; 7 bases are shared with TRBD2. The sample was naive CD8+ T cells from blood. This TCR came from a human donor in good health. The CDR3 here is CASSPEDGGETQYF. CDR3 sequence (DNA): TGTGCCAGCAGCCCTGAGGACGGGGGGGAGACCCAGTACTTC.